This T cell receptor beta chain was obtained from a study of blood T cell repertoires in COVID-19. TCRdb keeps only in-frame clones here, not all; method: immunoSEQ multiplex PCR. The data show 270,000 or so clones, approximately 87% seen once. This clonotype was sampled from a woman in her 30s with COVID-19, enrolled during active disease. Material: peripheral blood.

The CDR3 DNA follows: TGTGCCAGTACCCACTCTGGGGGGGGCAATCAGCCCCAGCATTTT. Translating it yields CASTHSGGGNQPQHF. The genes are TRBV19 and TRBJ1-5; D is possibly TRBD1 (5 bases). Germline V gene lookup returns CDR1 LNHDA and CDR2 SQIVND (reference sequence). The CDR3 is 15 amino acids. V was shortened by 7 bases and J by 2 bases, with 15 bases between the two germline ends.